This TCR beta chain was observed in a study of molecular identifiers for immune sequencing clone quantification. Bulk libraries came from a prior protocol with listed TCR primers. Using its own MiXCR run on the PCR reads, TCRdb lists one record per CDR3 protein. The table shows 50,000 to 65,000 distinct CDR3 sequences, with 25% occurring only once. Overall study findings and caveats: A shared barcode on identical TCR molecules could lead to underestimated sizes for highly expanded clones.

Trimming left V 0 bases short and J 5 bases short, with 23 bases between. The CDR3 consists of 17 residues. Germline V gene data show CDR1 as SQVTM and CDR2 as ANQGSEA. Using a CD8+CD4-CCR7+CD45RA+ phenotype, naive CD8 T cells were sorted. A note on this clonotype: Its specificity is unknown. A much larger clone lies a single base off, so this may be a read error.

Material for sequencing was naive CD8+ T cells from blood, with Jurkat cell RNA spiked in. Described subset: FACS-sorted CD8+CD4-CCR7+CD45RA+ naive T cells. This chain links TRBV29-1 with TRBJ2-7, with a weak D call TRBD2 (5 bases). The origin of this receptor is a human donor in good health. Some libraries in this study had Jurkat cell RNA spiked in. DNA of the CDR3: TGCAGCGTTGAAGAGACCCGCGAGGACTCCCTCAACCACGAGCAGTACTTC. Translating gives CSVEETREDSLNHEQYF.